A single sample is the source of the 22 T cell receptor beta chains below, sequenced in a study of a mutant IDH1 vaccine in newly diagnosed glioma. Their antigen targets remain unknown. Generated by immunoSEQ multiplex PCR, the TCRdb table keeps only in-frame clones and is missing some. The sample shows around 30,000 clones, roughly 80% of them seen only once. Time point in this sample: week 35, safety follow-up. With topical imiquimod, each dose of the vaccine consisted of 300 ug of mutant IDH1 20-mer peptide. This sample comprised PBMCs, obtained from a glioma patient whose treatment included an IDH1 peptide vaccine. The receptors come from a woman aged 18-29 years with glioma.

The gene calls are TRBV7-6 and TRBJ2-1, with 12 bases matching TRBD2. V dropped 5 bases and J dropped 3; count of bases not matched to a gene: 5. The CDR3 contains 16 residues. Germline V gene sequence: CDR1 SGHVS, CDR2 FNYEAQ. The chain's CDR3 is CASSLMTSGGYNEQFF. The CDR3 nucleotides are TGTGCCAGCAGCCTTATGACTAGCGGGGGCTACAATGAGCAGTTCTTC.

J is TRBJ1-1 and V is TRBV6-1, with unresolved D. CDR1 is MNHNS and CDR2 is SASEGT in the germline V gene. V was pared by 5 bases and J by 0 bases, with 13 bases between. This CDR3 is 15 amino acids long. The CDR3 protein is CASSPSGPMNTEAFF. The CDR3 DNA is TGTGCCAGCAGTCCCTCCGGCCCGATGAACACTGAAGCTTTCTTT.

The chain employs TRBV5-1 and TRBJ2-2, with D tentatively TRBD1 (5 bases). V was cut by 1 base and J by 6 bases, with 16 bases left in between. CDR1 is SGHRS and CDR2 is YFSETQ in the germline V gene. The CDR3 is 16 amino acids. The CDR3 loop is CASSLTQGVVAGELFF. The CDR3 coding sequence is TGCGCCAGCAGCTTGACGCAGGGCGTCGTCGCCGGGGAGCTGTTTTTT.

The chain has TRBV29-1 and TRBJ2-2, with a weak D call TRBD2 (6 bases). CDR1 and CDR2 from the germline V gene are SQVTM and ANQGSEA. The length of the CDR3 is 14 residues. Between the trimmed V and J ends, which lost 4 bases and 4 bases, there was a span of 13 bases. The CDR3, as DNA: TGCAGCGTTGTGGGGACTCTTCCCACCGGGGAGCTGTTTTTT. It specifies CSVVGTLPTGELFF.

The chain uses TRBV19 and TRBJ1-4; weak D call: TRBD1 (5 bases). Per the germline V gene, CDR1 is LNHDA and CDR2 is SQIVND (reference sequence). CDR3 length equals 17 residues. Deletions cut 2 bases from V and 4 bases from J, with 17 bases between. CDR3 nucleotide sequence: TGTGCCAGTAGTATAAGTGGGACTCGGGAACTTAATGAAAAACTGTTTTTT. This codes for CASSISGTRELNEKLFF.

The rearrangement uses TRBV28 and TRBJ1-5; 8 positions agree with TRBD1. Losses at the gene ends were 5 bases for V and 7 bases for J; bases not matched to a gene: 10. The germline gives CDR1 MDHEN, CDR2 SYDVKM. The CDR3 loop spans 15 amino acids. In DNA, the CDR3 is TGTGCCAGCAGTGGGTCCTGGACAGGGCACCAGCCCCAGCATTTT. Translating it yields CASSGSWTGHQPQHF.

The rearrangement links TRBV6-6 to TRBJ2-3; D not resolved. Germline lookup yields CDR1 MNHNY and CDR2 SVGAGI (reference sequence). Trimming left V 4 bases short and J 1 base short, with 12 bases between. CDR3 size: 15 residues. The CDR3: CASSWGQSGTDTQYF. DNA for the CDR3: TGTGCCAGCAGTTGGGGTCAGTCGGGCACAGATACGCAGTATTTT.

Here the CDR3 reads CASSPQGSYGYTF. CDR3 DNA sequence: TGTGCCAGCAGTCCGCAGGGGAGTTATGGCTACACCTTC. The chain combines TRBV7-2 with TRBJ1-2; possibly TRBD1 for D (6 bases). Trimming stripped 6 bases from V and 5 bases from J, with 13 bases between. In germline, CDR1 is SGHTA, CDR2 FQGNSA. The CDR3 contains 13 residues.

The chain recombines TRBV27 with TRBJ1-3, with D maybe TRBD1 (6 bases). Looked up from germline, CDR1 is MNHEY and CDR2 is SMNVEV (reference sequence). The CDR3 extends over 15 amino acids. V lost 4 bases, J lost 3 bases, and 13 bases lay in between. CDR3 residues: CASSSLGGDGNTIYF. The CDR3 DNA reads as TGTGCCAGCAGTTCATTAGGGGGGGATGGAAACACCATATATTTT.

The chain combines TRBV15 with TRBJ2-5; D uncertain. The CDR3 sequence is 14 residues long. Germline V gene data show CDR1 as LNHNV and CDR2 as YYDKDF (reference sequence). Trimming shortened V by 0 bases and J by 5 bases, and 10 bases separated the two germline ends. In nucleotides, the CDR3 is TGTGCCACCAGCAGAGATTCCGCTTCGGAGACCCAGTACTTC. Residues: CATSRDSASETQYF.

The V call is TRBV6-6, the J call TRBJ1-5; tentatively, D is TRBD1 (5 bases). The CDR3 loop spans 14 amino acids. V shed 0 bases and J shed 7 bases, with 10 bases lying between them. Looked up from germline, CDR1 is MNHNY and CDR2 is SVGAGI (reference sequence). Here the CDR3 reads CASSYSQGLQPQHF. DNA for the CDR3: TGTGCCAGCAGTTACTCCCAGGGTCTCCAGCCCCAGCATTTT.

This sequence joins TRBV10-3 and TRBJ2-1; 9 bases are a match to TRBD1. The CDR3 spans 12 residues. From germline, CDR1 is ENHRY and CDR2 SYGVKD. Trimming took 8 bases from V and 7 from J; bases not matched to a gene: 3. DNA for the CDR3: TGTGCCATCCTAGGACAGGGGAATGAGCAGTTCTTC. This encodes CAILGQGNEQFF.

This clone has just a few counts. V usage is TRBV6-5 and J usage is TRBJ1-1; D is unclear. CDR1 is MNHEY, CDR2 SVGAGI, per germline. The germline V and J ends were trimmed by 0 bases and 0 bases, with 5 bases remaining between them. The CDR3 contains 14 residues. Here the CDR3 DNA reads TGTGCCAGCAGTTACTCGAAGATGAACACTGAAGCTTTCTTT. Translating gives CASSYSKMNTEAFF.

The rearrangement uses TRBV29-1 and TRBJ2-1; D is uncertain. The germline V gene has CDR1 SQVTM and CDR2 ANQGSEA. This CDR3 contains 12 residues. The V end lost 8 bases, the J end lost 7 bases, and 15 bases lay between the germline ends. The CDR3 loop is CSPRIEENEQFF. CDR3 in DNA: TGCAGCCCCAGGATTGAGGAAAATGAGCAGTTCTTC.

V and J are TRBV4-3 and TRBJ2-7; D possibly corresponds to TRBD2 (5 bases). Trimming left V 4 bases short and J 4 bases short, with 20 bases between. Germline CDR1 LGHNA, CDR2 YSLEER. The CDR3 runs to 16 residues. The CDR3 is CASSLKGRDVAYEQYF. DNA for the CDR3: TGCGCCAGCAGCCTCAAGGGTCGAGATGTAGCGTACGAGCAGTACTTC.

Only a few counts were recorded for this clone. This chain joins TRBV28 and TRBJ1-2; TRBD1 matches 11 bases. The V and J ends lost 6 bases and 8 bases, in that order; junction bases with no gene match: 5. The CDR3 covers 13 residues. CDR1 and CDR2 from the germline V gene are MDHEN and SYDVKM. Here the CDR3 DNA reads TGTGCCAGCAGCTCGGGACAGGGGGACGGCTACACCTTC. Residues: CASSSGQGDGYTF.

This clone was counted between two and nine times. CDR3 amino acids: CASSEVGVGGNTIYF. The CDR3 region has the DNA TGCGCCAGCAGCGAAGTAGGAGTCGGTGGAAACACCATATATTTT. This rearrangement joins TRBV4-3 to TRBJ1-3; D is unresolved. Germline CDR1 is LGHNA and CDR2 is YSLEER. The CDR3 sequence is 15 residues long. V lost 5 bases and J lost 3, with 14 bases in between.

This clone was found a few times. This chain uses TRBV28 with TRBJ1-1; D gene uncertain. Germline assignment: CDR1 MDHEN and CDR2 SYDVKM. V was clipped by 6 bases and J by 5 bases, with 16 bases between them. The CDR3 sequence is 14 residues long. Here the CDR3 reads CASSGPLIWTEAFF. The CDR3 nucleotides read TGTGCCAGCAGCGGCCCACTGATATGGACTGAAGCTTTCTTT.

The chain couples TRBV27 to TRBJ1-2; maybe TRBD1 (6 bases). The germline V and J ends were trimmed by 4 bases and 4 bases, with 22 bases remaining between them. Germline CDR1 reads MNHEY; CDR2 reads SMNVEV (reference sequence). The length of the CDR3 is 17 residues. CDR3 protein: CASSWNTLGGRIYGYTF. CDR3 DNA: TGTGCCAGCAGTTGGAATACTTTAGGGGGTAGGATCTATGGCTACACCTTC.

The chain has TRBV6-6 and TRBJ2-5; D uncertain. Germline V gene lookup returns CDR1 MNHNY and CDR2 SVGAGI (reference sequence). V was pared by 0 bases and J by 2 bases, with 7 bases between. The CDR3 runs 14 residues. CDR3: CASSYSIRQETQYF. The CDR3 DNA reads TGTGCCAGCAGTTACTCGATTAGGCAAGAGACCCAGTACTTC.

This rearrangement joins TRBV5-4 to TRBJ2-7, with D maybe TRBD2 (6 bases). Trimming pared 2 bases from V and 1 base from J, leaving 10 bases between. The CDR3 is 14 amino acids. CDR1 is SGHNT and CDR2 is YYREEE in the germline V gene (reference sequence). The CDR3 reads CASSFAGNSYEQYF. CDR3 DNA: TGTGCCAGCAGCTTCGCGGGGAATTCCTACGAGCAGTACTTC. Drawing the rest from reference TRBV5-4 and TRBJ2-7, the complete variable domain is ETGVTQSPTHLIKTRGQQVTLRCSSQSGHNTVSWYQQALGQGPQFIFQYYREEENGRGNFPPRFSGLQFPNYSSELNVNALELDDSALYLCASSFAGNSYEQYFGPGTRLTVT.

This chain connects TRBV6-5 to TRBJ2-1, with 10 bases identical to TRBD1. This CDR3 has 15 amino acids. CDR1 is MNHEY, CDR2 SVGAGI, per germline. V was pared by 7 bases and J by 7 bases, with 10 bases of the junction left unmatched. The CDR3 DNA reads TGTGCCAGCAAGCCCGGACAGGGGGGGTGGAATGAGCAGTTCTTC. Its protein product is CASKPGQGGWNEQFF.